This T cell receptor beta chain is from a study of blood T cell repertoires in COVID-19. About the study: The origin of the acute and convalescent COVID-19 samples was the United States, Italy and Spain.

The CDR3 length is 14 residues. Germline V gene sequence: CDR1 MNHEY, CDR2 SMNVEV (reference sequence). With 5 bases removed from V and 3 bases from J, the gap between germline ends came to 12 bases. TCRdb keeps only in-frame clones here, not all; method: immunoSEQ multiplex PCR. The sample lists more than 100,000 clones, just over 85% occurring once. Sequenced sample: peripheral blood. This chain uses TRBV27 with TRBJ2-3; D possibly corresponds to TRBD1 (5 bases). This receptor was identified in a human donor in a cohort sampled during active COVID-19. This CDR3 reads CASSTKGLTDTQYF. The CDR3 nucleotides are TGTGCCAGCAGTACAAAGGGGTTGACAGATACGCAGTATTTT.